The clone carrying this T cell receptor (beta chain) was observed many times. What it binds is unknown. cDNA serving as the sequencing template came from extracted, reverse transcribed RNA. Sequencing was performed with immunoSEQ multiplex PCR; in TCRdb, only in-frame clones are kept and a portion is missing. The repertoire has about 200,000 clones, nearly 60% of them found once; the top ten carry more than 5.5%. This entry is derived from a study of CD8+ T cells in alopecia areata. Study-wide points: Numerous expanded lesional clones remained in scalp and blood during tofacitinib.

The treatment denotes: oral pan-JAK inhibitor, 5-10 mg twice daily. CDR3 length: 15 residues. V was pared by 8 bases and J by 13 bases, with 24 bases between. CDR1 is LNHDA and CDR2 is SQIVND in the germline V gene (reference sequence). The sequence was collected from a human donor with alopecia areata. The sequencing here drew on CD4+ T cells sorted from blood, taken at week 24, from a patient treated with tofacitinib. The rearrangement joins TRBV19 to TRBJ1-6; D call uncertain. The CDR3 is CASATTSPVAPPLHF. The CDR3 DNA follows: TGTGCCAGTGCGACGACTTCACCCGTCGCCCCCCCCCTCCACTTT.